This T cell receptor (beta chain) is drawn from a study of blood T cell repertoires in COVID-19. At the level of the study: Material from acute and convalescent COVID-19 was sourced from the United States, Italy and Spain. PBMCs, B-cell-depleted T cells, or T cells were the source of the cDNA or gDNA that made up the material.

Germline V gives CDR1 SGDLS, CDR2 YYNGEE. The CDR3 contains 16 residues. V was clipped by 4 bases and J by 4 bases; unmatched bases: 9. The authors' processing: Nucleated cell counts were estimated from reference gene primer amplification. Libraries were prepared by immunoSEQ multiplex PCR; TCRdb keeps only in-frame clonotypes and omits some of them. V and J calls and clone size are given by that table; D and trimming were obtained from the DNA. The sample consists of 200,000 to 250,000 clones, about 83% of them appearing once. The V gene is TRBV9, the J gene TRBJ2-3; TRBD2 aligns across 10 bases. Material for sequencing was peripheral blood. This clonotype originated in a man aged 45-65 years with acute or convalescent COVID-19. CDR3: CASSRYTSGVADTQYF. CDR3 nucleotide sequence: TGTGCCAGCAGCCGATATACTAGCGGGGTGGCAGATACGCAGTATTTT.